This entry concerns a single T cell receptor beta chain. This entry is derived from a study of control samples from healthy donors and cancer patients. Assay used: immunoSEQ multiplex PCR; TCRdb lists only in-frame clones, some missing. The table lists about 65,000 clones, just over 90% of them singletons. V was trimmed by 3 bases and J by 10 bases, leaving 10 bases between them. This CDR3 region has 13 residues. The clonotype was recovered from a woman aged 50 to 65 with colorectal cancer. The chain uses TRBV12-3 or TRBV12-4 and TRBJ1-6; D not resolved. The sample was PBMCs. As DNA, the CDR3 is TGTGCCAGCAGTTTGGAGGGTTCCTCACCCCTCCACTTT. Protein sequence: CASSLEGSSPLHF.